The 24 T cell receptor beta chains given below trace back to one sample, sequenced in a study of OX40 agonist ivuxolimab in advanced cancers. Method: immunoSEQ multiplex PCR; TCRdb's copy keeps in-frame clones and lacks some. The repertoire consists of roughly 80,000 clones, with roughly 84% occurring once and the leading ten covering less than 0.4%. The sequencing used CD4+ or CD8+ T cells sorted from blood, collected in a trial of the OX40 agonist ivuxolimab. These TCRs come from an adult with an advanced solid tumor such as melanoma, head and neck, liver or kidney cancer.

The gene calls are TRBV6-1 and TRBJ1-1; D not resolved. The CDR3 totals 14 residues. The ends were cut back, 2 bases at V and 0 bases at J, with 7 bases in the middle. Germline values: CDR1 MNHNS, CDR2 SASEGT. The CDR3 spells CASSELAVNTEAFF. The DNA for the CDR3 is TGTGCCAGCAGTGAATTGGCCGTGAACACTGAAGCTTTCTTT.

V and J are TRBV5-4 and TRBJ2-5, with D possibly TRBD1 on 5 matching bases. V was pared by 3 bases and J by 3 bases, with 12 bases between. The CDR3 runs 14 residues. Per the germline V gene, CDR1 is SGHNT and CDR2 is YYREEE (reference sequence). CDR3 amino acids: CASSSQGGEETQYF. The CDR3 DNA sequence: TGTGCCAGCAGCTCTCAGGGTGGAGAAGAGACCCAGTACTTC. Drawing the rest from reference TRBV5-4 and TRBJ2-5, the complete variable domain is ETGVTQSPTHLIKTRGQQVTLRCSSQSGHNTVSWYQQALGQGPQFIFQYYREEENGRGNFPPRFSGLQFPNYSSELNVNALELDDSALYLCASSSQGGEETQYFGPGTRLLVL.

The rearrangement uses TRBV7-8 and TRBJ2-2; 7 bases are a match to TRBD2. The CDR3 consists of 19 residues. CDR1 and CDR2 from the germline V gene are SGHVS and FQNEAQ. V shed 5 bases, J shed 5 bases, and the junction held 20 bases outside the gene matches. The DNA for the CDR3 is TGTGCCAGCAGCCCACGTGGCGGAGCGGGAAGGTTGCGGACCGGGGAGCTGTTTTTT. It encodes CASSPRGGAGRLRTGELFF. The full variable domain, rest sourced from reference TRBV7-8 and TRBJ2-2, is GAGVSQSPRYKVAKRGQDVALRCDPISGHVSLFWYQQALGQGPEFLTYFQNEAQLDKSGLPSDRFFAERPEGSVSTLKIQRTQQEDSAVYLCASSPRGGAGRLRTGELFFGEGSRLTVL.

V usage is TRBV10-1 and J usage is TRBJ1-1, with a weak D call TRBD1 (5 bases). The CDR3 sequence is 14 residues long. In germline, CDR1 is WNHNN, CDR2 SYGVQD (reference sequence). The V and J ends lost 8 bases and 0 bases respectively, with 13 bases between them. The CDR3 sequence is CASRDGGMNTEAFF. CDR3 DNA sequence: TGCGCCAGCCGGGACGGGGGAATGAACACTGAAGCTTTCTTT.

This sequence joins TRBV5-1 and TRBJ1-4; tentative D call: TRBD1 (6 bases). The germline CDR1 and CDR2 sequences are SGHRS and YFSETQ. V lost 3 bases to trimming and J lost 8 bases, with 8 bases between them. The CDR3 extends over 12 amino acids. Written as DNA, the CDR3 is TGCGCCAGCAGCTCGACAGGCGAAAAACTGTTTTTT. Amino acid sequence: CASSSTGEKLFF.

The sample holds a few counts of this clone. The rearrangement uses TRBV15 and TRBJ2-3; D could derive from TRBD1 or TRBD2 (5 bases each). Germline V CDR1 and CDR2: LNHNV, YYDKDF (reference sequence). V lost 10 bases, J lost 0 bases, and 11 bases lay in between. The CDR3 length is 13 residues. The CDR3 DNA follows: TGTGCCAGCGCCCGGGGCAGCACAGATACGCAGTATTTT. It yields the protein CASARGSTDTQYF.

By sample fraction, this clone is medium-sized (0.01 to 0.1%). The V gene is TRBV19, the J gene TRBJ1-1; D remains ambiguous. The germline V gene encodes CDR1 LNHDA and CDR2 SQIVND (reference sequence). This CDR3 region has 14 residues. Between the trimmed V and J ends, which lost 5 bases and 5 bases, there was a span of 15 bases. CDR3 region: CASSVPSMGTEAFF. For the CDR3, the DNA is TGTGCCAGTAGTGTCCCCTCCATGGGGACTGAAGCTTTCTTT.

This chain connects TRBV9 to TRBJ2-3; D unclear. This CDR3 has 15 amino acids. The V and J ends lost 0 bases and 2 bases respectively, with 10 bases between them. Germline CDR1 SGDLS, CDR2 YYNGEE. The DNA for the CDR3 is TGTGCCAGCAGCGTAGTAGTGGGCTCCACAGATACGCAGTATTTT. Translation: CASSVVVGSTDTQYF.

This rearrangement joins TRBV7-2 to TRBJ2-7; D is uncertain. This CDR3 has 15 amino acids. Germline V gene sequence: CDR1 SGHTA, CDR2 FQGNSA. Trimming removed 0 bases from V and 2 bases from J, with 11 bases in between. The CDR3 sequence: CASSLAGASTYEQYF. CDR3 nucleotides: TGTGCCAGCAGCTTAGCTGGCGCATCAACCTACGAGCAGTACTTC.

There are a few counts of this clone. The V and J genes are TRBV5-4 and TRBJ2-5; D could derive from TRBD1 or TRBD2 (6 bases each). Per the germline V gene, CDR1 is SGHNT and CDR2 is YYREEE (reference sequence). The V end lost 4 bases, the J end lost 7 bases, and 17 bases lay between the germline ends. CDR3 size: 14 residues. The CDR3: CASSPGVSRGTQYF. The CDR3 DNA reads TGTGCCAGCAGCCCGGGAGTTTCCAGGGGGACCCAGTACTTC.

The J gene is TRBJ1-1, the V gene TRBV7-2; D remains ambiguous. The V and J ends lost 2 bases and 1 base respectively, with 11 bases between them. CDR1 SGHTA and CDR2 FQGNSA come from the germline V gene. This CDR3 has 15 residues. CDR3 DNA sequence: TGTGCCAGCAGCTTATTCGGGCAGTCGAACACTGAAGCTTTCTTT. Residues: CASSLFGQSNTEAFF.

J is TRBJ1-1 and V is TRBV6-6; 8 positions agree with TRBD1. In germline, CDR1 is MNHNY, CDR2 SVGAGI (reference sequence). V was clipped by 6 bases and J by 0 bases; unmatched bases: 3. CDR3 length: 14 amino acids. Written as DNA, the CDR3 is TGTGCCAGCAGGGACAGGGCTATGAACACTGAAGCTTTCTTT. Its protein is CASRDRAMNTEAFF.

The chain recombines TRBV5-1 with TRBJ1-2; D possibly corresponds to TRBD1 (5 bases). Germline V gene sequence: CDR1 SGHRS, CDR2 YFSETQ. The CDR3 is made up of 14 amino acids. The ends were cut back, 0 bases at V and 6 bases at J, with 12 bases in the middle. In nucleotides, the CDR3 is TGCGCCAGCAGCTTGGCGGGGACTAAGGATGGCTACACCTTC. This sequence encodes CASSLAGTKDGYTF. Full variable domain (outside the CDR3, taken from reference TRBV5-1 and TRBJ1-2): KAGVTQTPRYLIKTRGQQVTLSCSPISGHRSVSWYQQTPGQGLQFLFEYFSETQRNKGNFPGRFSGRQFSNSRSEMNVSTLELGDSALYLCASSLAGTKDGYTFGSGTRLTVV.

The chain is built from TRBV7-2 and TRBJ2-7; the D gene is possibly TRBD2 (6 bases). The germline V gene has CDR1 SGHTA and CDR2 FQGNSA. V was cut by 8 bases and J by 3 bases, with 17 bases left in between. There are 14 residues in the CDR3. The CDR3 coding sequence is TGTGCCAGCTCGATCGCGGGACGAAACTACGAGCAGTACTTC. This encodes CASSIAGRNYEQYF.

This chain connects TRBV27 to TRBJ2-3; possible D gene TRBD1, 5 bases. The length of the CDR3 is 16 residues. In germline, CDR1 is MNHEY, CDR2 SMNVEV (reference sequence). V lost 2 bases and J 3 bases, leaving 15 bases between the germline ends. The CDR3 is CASSLQRQGWTDTQYF. In nucleotides, the CDR3 is TGTGCCAGCAGTTTACAAAGGCAGGGTTGGACAGATACGCAGTATTTT.

The V and J genes are TRBV4-2 and TRBJ1-2; D unclear. Germline CDR1 reads LGHNA; CDR2 reads YNFKEQ. V lost 0 bases to trimming and J lost 4 bases, with 12 bases between them. The CDR3 consists of 15 residues. The CDR3, as DNA: TGTGCCAGCAGCCAAGATCTAGCAGGTTTCTATGGCTACACCTTC. Protein sequence: CASSQDLAGFYGYTF.

This clone was counted a single time. The CDR3 spells CASRADRGIGSPLHF. The CDR3 DNA reads as TGTGCCAGCAGGGCGGACAGGGGAATAGGATCACCCCTCCACTTT. The chain uses TRBV2 and TRBJ1-6; 9 nucleotides match TRBD1. The trim removed 6 bases at V and 10 bases at J, leaving 10 bases unmatched. This CDR3 comprises 15 residues. Germline CDR1 and CDR2: SNHLY and FYNNEI.

The V gene is TRBV25-1, the J gene TRBJ2-5; 7 bases agree with TRBD1. Germline V gene lookup returns CDR1 MGHDK and CDR2 SYGVNS. After removal of 2 bases from V and 1 base from J, the junction contained 4 bases not matched to a gene. The CDR3 has 15 residues. For the CDR3, the DNA is TGTGCCAGCAGTGAACCAGGGACAGTCCAAGAGACCCAGTACTTC. Translation gives CASSEPGTVQETQYF.

The J gene is TRBJ2-1, the V gene TRBV5-1; maybe TRBD2 (6 bases). Trimming cost V 0 bases and J 2 bases, with 9 bases left between them. There are 15 residues in the CDR3. CDR1 is SGHRS and CDR2 is YFSETQ in the germline V gene. The chain's CDR3 is CASSLGGTAYNEQFF. CDR3 DNA sequence: TGCGCCAGCAGCTTGGGAGGGACTGCCTACAATGAGCAGTTCTTC.

This clone was recorded only once. CDR3 sequence reads: CASSEGGPTDTQYF. The CDR3 nucleotides read TGCGCCAGCAGTGAGGGGGGACCCACAGATACGCAGTATTTT. The chain recombines TRBV10-1 with TRBJ2-3, with D perhaps TRBD1 or TRBD2 (5 bases each). Per the germline V gene, CDR1 is WNHNN and CDR2 is SYGVQD (reference sequence). CDR3 length: 14 residues. The V end lost 2 bases, the J end lost 2 bases, and 8 bases lay between the germline ends.

The chain is built from TRBV9 and TRBJ1-2; D uncertain. Trimming removed 4 bases at V and 4 bases at J, with 11 bases between. The germline CDR1 and CDR2 sequences are SGDLS and YYNGEE. This CDR3 has 13 residues. The CDR3 loop is CASSPNFGYGYTF. CDR3 DNA sequence: TGTGCCAGCAGCCCCAACTTCGGCTATGGCTACACCTTC.

This rearrangement joins TRBV5-1 to TRBJ2-7, with D tentatively TRBD1 (5 bases). Germline V lookup: CDR1 SGHRS, CDR2 YFSETQ. Between the trimmed V and J ends, which lost 2 bases and 5 bases, there was a span of 14 bases. This CDR3 spans 14 amino acids. CDR3 residues: CASSFGAQGDEQYF. CDR3 sequence (DNA): TGCGCCAGCAGCTTTGGGGCCCAGGGCGACGAGCAGTACTTC. Full variable domain (outside the CDR3, taken from reference TRBV5-1 and TRBJ2-7): KAGVTQTPRYLIKTRGQQVTLSCSPISGHRSVSWYQQTPGQGLQFLFEYFSETQRNKGNFPGRFSGRQFSNSRSEMNVSTLELGDSALYLCASSFGAQGDEQYFGPGTRLTVT.

This rearrangement joins TRBV30 to TRBJ1-2, with D perhaps matching TRBD1 (6 bases). This CDR3 region has 14 residues. V was pared by 2 bases and J by 4 bases, with 14 bases between. The germline V gene encodes CDR1 GTSNPN and CDR2 SVGIG (reference sequence). The CDR3 nucleotides are TGTGCCTGGAGTCTGGGGGGCTCGGGCTATGGCTACACCTTC. Translated, it gives CAWSLGGSGYGYTF.

This clone was seen just once. The rearrangement uses TRBV7-9 and TRBJ2-3; the match to TRBD2 covers 13 bases. Trimming cost V 5 bases and J 6 bases; bases outside gene matches: 17. In germline, CDR1 is SEHNR, CDR2 FQNEAQ (reference sequence). The CDR3 consists of 19 residues. CDR3 DNA sequence: TGTGCCAGCAGCCCGCTTAGGCCGACTAGCGGGGGGCAGGGGGATACGCAGTATTTT. Translating gives CASSPLRPTSGGQGDTQYF.